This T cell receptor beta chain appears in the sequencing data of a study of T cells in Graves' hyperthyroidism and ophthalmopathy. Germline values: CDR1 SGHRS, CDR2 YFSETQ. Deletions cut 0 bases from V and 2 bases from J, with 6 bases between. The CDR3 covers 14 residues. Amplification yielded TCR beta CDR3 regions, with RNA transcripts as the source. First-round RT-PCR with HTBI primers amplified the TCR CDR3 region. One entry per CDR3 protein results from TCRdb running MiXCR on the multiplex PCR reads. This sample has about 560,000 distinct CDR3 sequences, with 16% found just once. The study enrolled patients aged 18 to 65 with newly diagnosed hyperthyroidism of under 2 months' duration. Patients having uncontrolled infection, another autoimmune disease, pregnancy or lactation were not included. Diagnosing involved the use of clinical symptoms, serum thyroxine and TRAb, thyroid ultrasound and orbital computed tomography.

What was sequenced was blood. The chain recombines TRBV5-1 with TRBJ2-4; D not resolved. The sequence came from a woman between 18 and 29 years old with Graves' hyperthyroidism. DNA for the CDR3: TGCGCCAGCAGCTTGGGTAAAACCAAAAACATTCAGTACTTC. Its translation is CASSLGKTKNIQYF.